Shown below are 27 T cell receptor beta chains from a single sample sequenced in a study of blood T cell repertoires in COVID-19. The assay was immunoSEQ multiplex PCR, and TCRdb's table has in-frame clones only and misses some. The sample holds approximately 150,000 clones, about 87% seen once. The sequenced sample consisted of peripheral blood. These receptors were collected from a human donor with COVID-19, enrolled during active disease. The donor label of this sample is uncertain.

This clone was seen a single time. This rearrangement joins TRBV10-1 to TRBJ2-3; 15 bases match TRBD2. Germline assignment: CDR1 WNHNN and CDR2 SYGVQD (reference sequence). Trimming removed 3 bases from V and 5 bases from J; junction bases left unmatched: 3. The CDR3 is 16 amino acids. The CDR3 bases are TGCGCCAGCAGTGAAGGGACTAGCGGGGGGAGAGATACGCAGTATTTT. Translation: CASSEGTSGGRDTQYF.

The CDR3 region is CAISTGTRANTGELFF. The CDR3 DNA follows: TGTGCCATCAGCACGGGGACTAGGGCGAACACCGGGGAGCTGTTTTTT. The chain employs TRBV10-3 and TRBJ2-2; TRBD2 aligns across 8 bases. The CDR3 length is 16 residues. After removal of 6 bases from V and 0 bases from J, the junction contained 6 bases not matched to a gene. Germline CDR1 and CDR2: ENHRY and SYGVKD.

The rearrangement links TRBV5-4 to TRBJ2-3; TRBD1 matches 8 bases. The germline V gene encodes CDR1 SGHNT and CDR2 YYREEE (reference sequence). This CDR3 is built from 16 residues. J was trimmed by 2 bases and V by 0 bases; bases with no gene match: 5. In DNA form, the CDR3 reads TGTGCCAGCAGCTTGGCAAAGGACAGGGCCACAGATACGCAGTATTTT. Translating it yields CASSLAKDRATDTQYF.

V is TRBV6-5 and J is TRBJ2-1; 11 bases agree with TRBD2. The CDR3 spans 15 residues. CDR1 MNHEY and CDR2 SVGAGI come from the germline V gene. V shed 10 bases, J shed 6 bases, and the junction held 11 bases outside the gene matches. The CDR3 loop is CATRALAGGSNEQFF. In nucleotides, the CDR3 is TGTGCCACGCGGGCCCTAGCGGGAGGTTCCAATGAGCAGTTCTTC.

The chain is built from TRBV4-1 and TRBJ2-4; TRBD2 matches at 7 bases. CDR3 length equals 16 residues. Germline CDR1 is MGHRA and CDR2 is YSYEKL. After removal of 0 bases from V and 4 bases from J, the junction contained 6 bases not matched to a gene. The CDR3 loop reads CASSQDRAGEKNIQYF. The CDR3 DNA follows: TGCGCCAGCAGCCAAGATAGGGCGGGGGAAAAAAACATTCAGTACTTC.

The rearrangement joins TRBV3-1 (or the pseudogene TRBV3-2) to TRBJ1-5; TRBD1 is a possible D gene (6 bases). The CDR3 spans 14 residues. Trimming cost V 5 bases and J 0 bases, with 8 bases left between them. Looked up from germline, CDR1 is LGHDT and CDR2 is YNNKEL (reference sequence). The CDR3: CASSLDSSNQPQHF. The CDR3 DNA follows: TGTGCCAGCAGCTTGGACAGTAGCAATCAGCCCCAGCATTTT.

This chain joins TRBV12-3 or TRBV12-4 and TRBJ2-5; D perhaps matches TRBD1 (6 bases). This CDR3 comprises 13 residues. V dropped 1 base and J dropped 5 bases, with 8 bases sitting between them. CDR3 amino acids: CASSLVRGETQYF. The CDR3 DNA reads TGTGCCAGCAGTTTAGTCAGGGGTGAGACCCAGTACTTC.

V is TRBV6-5 and J is TRBJ1-1; possibly TRBD1 for D (6 bases). CDR3 size: 14 residues. Germline V gives CDR1 MNHEY, CDR2 SVGAGI. V lost 8 bases, J lost 2 bases, and 15 bases lay in between. CDR3: CASSLQGPNTEAFF. The CDR3 DNA is TGTGCCAGCTCACTACAGGGACCTAACACTGAAGCTTTCTTT.

This chain connects TRBV9 to TRBJ1-1; perhaps TRBD1 as D (6 bases). Germline V CDR1 and CDR2: SGDLS, YYNGEE. V was clipped by 3 bases and J by 3 bases, with 12 bases between them. CDR3 length: 14 amino acids. The CDR3 DNA follows: TGTGCCAGCAGCGGGCAAGGGGGGGACACTGAAGCTTTCTTT. Amino acids: CASSGQGGDTEAFF.

The V call is TRBV9, the J call TRBJ2-1; 7 bases are a match to TRBD2. The J segment lost 0 bases and the V segment lost 1 base, leaving 4 bases of the junction unmatched. The length of the CDR3 is 16 residues. Germline CDR1 and CDR2: SGDLS and YYNGEE. The CDR3 reads CASSVTGGNSYNEQFF. The CDR3 nucleotides read TGTGCCAGCAGCGTAACGGGGGGAAACTCCTACAATGAGCAGTTCTTC.

The chain combines TRBV3-1 (or the pseudogene TRBV3-2) with TRBJ2-5; D might be TRBD2 (6 bases). This CDR3 has 14 amino acids. Germline CDR1 is LGHDT and CDR2 is YNNKEL (reference sequence). The germline V and J ends were trimmed by 4 bases and 4 bases, with 13 bases remaining between them. The CDR3 here is CASSPQGGGETQYF. CDR3 DNA sequence: TGTGCCAGCAGCCCTCAGGGAGGAGGAGAGACCCAGTACTTC.

A note on this clone: Germline and junction disagree at one end, which may indicate a read error. This rearrangement joins TRBV7-7 to TRBJ1-1; possibly TRBD1 for D (6 bases). This CDR3 is built from 16 residues. CDR1 and CDR2 from the germline V gene are SSHAT and FNYEAQ (reference sequence). CDR3: CASSPLQQGEGAEAFF. Written as DNA, the CDR3 is TGTGCTAGCAGCCCTCTTCAACAGGGAGAGGGAGCTGAAGCTTTCTTT.

The genes are TRBV19 and TRBJ1-1; weak D call: TRBD1 (6 bases). This CDR3 has 15 amino acids. CDR1 and CDR2 (germline): LNHDA, SQIVND (reference sequence). Between the trimmed V and J ends, which lost 4 bases and 0 bases, there was a span of 12 bases. Here the CDR3 DNA reads TGTGCCAGTAGTAGCGACAGGAGGATGAACACTGAAGCTTTCTTT. As protein: CASSSDRRMNTEAFF. The full variable domain, completed using reference TRBV19 and TRBJ1-1, is DGGITQSPKYLFRKEGQNVTLSCEQNLNHDAMYWYRQDPGQGLRLIYYSQIVNDFQKGDIAEGYSVSREKKESFPLTVTSAQKNPTAFYLCASSSDRRMNTEAFFGQGTRLTVV.

This clone was seen just once. The CDR3 DNA reads TGTGCCACCGGAGGCTCTGGAAACACCATATATTTT. This codes for CATGGSGNTIYF. This rearrangement joins TRBV24-1 to TRBJ1-3, with D uncertain. The germline V gene has CDR1 KGHDR and CDR2 SFDVKD. V gave up 9 bases and J gave up 0 bases, with 5 bases separating them. CDR3 length: 12 amino acids.

The chain couples TRBV6-2 or TRBV6-3 to TRBJ2-5, with 10 bases lining up with TRBD1. Germline assignment: CDR1 MNHEY and CDR2 SVGEGT. The CDR3 runs 16 residues. V was clipped by 5 bases and J by 3 bases; unmatched bases: 9. CDR3 DNA: TGTGCCAGCAGTGGGCACCGGGACAGGGGTGAAGAGACCCAGTACTTC. As protein: CASSGHRDRGEETQYF.

The V call is TRBV5-1, the J call TRBJ2-6, with D perhaps TRBD2 (6 bases). Trimming took 0 bases from V and 0 from J, leaving 13 bases between them. CDR1 SGHRS and CDR2 YFSETQ come from the germline V gene. This CDR3 region has 18 residues. The CDR3 DNA reads TGCGCCAGCAGCTTGGCGCCGGGACTTAGCTCTGGGGCCAACGTCCTGACTTTC. Its protein is CASSLAPGLSSGANVLTF.

The V call is TRBV27, the J call TRBJ1-2; 8 positions agree with TRBD1. Germline CDR1 and CDR2: MNHEY and SMNVEV (reference sequence). The CDR3 consists of 16 residues. V dropped 4 bases and J dropped 3; count of bases not matched to a gene: 10. Written as DNA, the CDR3 is TGTGCCAGCAGTTCGAATCCGGGACAGGAATACTATGGCTACACCTTC. Translation: CASSSNPGQEYYGYTF.

The chain joins TRBV9 to TRBJ2-7; 10 bases are a match to TRBD1. The V segment lost 0 bases and the J segment 2 bases; nucleotides outside the gene matches: 2. CDR3 size: 15 residues. The germline gives CDR1 SGDLS, CDR2 YYNGEE. The CDR3 sequence: CASSVGGTGAYEQYF. The CDR3 DNA follows: TGTGCCAGCAGCGTAGGCGGGACAGGGGCCTACGAGCAGTACTTC.

This chain joins TRBV10-3 and TRBJ1-2; TRBD1 is a possible D gene (5 bases). Germline V CDR1 and CDR2: ENHRY, SYGVKD. The CDR3 covers 12 residues. The germline V and J ends were trimmed by 7 bases and 13 bases, with 19 bases remaining between them. This CDR3 is CAINSSGLRGTF. In DNA form, the CDR3 reads TGTGCCATCAATTCCTCGGGACTGAGGGGCACCTTC.

The V call is TRBV19, the J call TRBJ1-5; D not resolved. CDR1 LNHDA and CDR2 SQIVND come from the germline V gene (reference sequence). The CDR3 loop spans 15 amino acids. V lost 6 bases, J lost 0 bases, and 12 bases lay in between. CDR3 residues: CASSPTTYSNQPQHF. The CDR3 DNA sequence: TGTGCCAGTAGCCCGACTACCTATAGCAATCAGCCCCAGCATTTT.

The rearrangement joins TRBV12-3 or TRBV12-4 to TRBJ2-7, with a possible D match to TRBD2 (5 bases). V lost 6 bases, J lost 0 bases, and 9 bases lay in between. This CDR3 spans 13 amino acids. CDR3 bases: TGTGCCAGCAGAGGACTGTACTCCTACGAGCAGTACTTC. Encoded protein: CASRGLYSYEQYF.

This clone appeared once. The CDR3 nucleotides are TGTGCCAGCAGGCTCTCCGGGTACAATGAGCAGTTCTTC. Translated: CASRLSGYNEQFF. V gene TRBV12-3 or TRBV12-4 combines with J gene TRBJ2-1, with D unresolved. The CDR3 is made up of 13 amino acids. V was clipped by 6 bases and J by 4 bases, with 10 bases between them.

This chain uses TRBV18 with TRBJ1-6; unclear D gene. The CDR3 spans 13 residues. Germline values: CDR1 KGHSH, CDR2 LQKENI. Trimming pared 2 bases from V and 8 bases from J, leaving 7 bases between. The CDR3, as DNA: TGTGCCAGCTCACCAAACGGGGATTCACCCCTCCACTTT. Encoded protein: CASSPNGDSPLHF.

V is TRBV7-2 and J is TRBJ2-3, with 10 positions matching TRBD2. The J segment lost 3 bases and the V segment lost 1 base, leaving 7 bases of the junction unmatched. CDR1 SGHTA and CDR2 FQGNSA come from the germline V gene. The CDR3 has 17 amino acids. This CDR3 is CASSLEPSGGGTDTQYF. In DNA, the CDR3 is TGTGCCAGCAGCTTAGAGCCTAGCGGGGGTGGAACAGATACGCAGTATTTT.

This clone was detected once. The chain carries TRBV7-9 and TRBJ2-5, with 8 positions matching TRBD2. Germline CDR1 reads SEHNR; CDR2 reads FQNEAQ (reference sequence). The CDR3 contains 17 residues. V gave up 6 bases and J gave up 1 base; unmatched junction bases: 13. DNA of the CDR3: TGTGCCAGCAGGCAGGGACTAGGTGGTGGTCCCCAAGAGACCCAGTACTTC. Its translation is CASRQGLGGGPQETQYF.

The CDR3 loop reads CASTIVAGGPIGYNEQFF. Written as DNA, the CDR3 is TGTGCCAGTACCATTGTAGCGGGAGGGCCCATCGGTTACAATGAGCAGTTCTTC. The V and J genes are TRBV19 and TRBJ2-1; 11 positions match TRBD2. This CDR3 has 18 amino acids. Germline V CDR1 and CDR2: LNHDA, SQIVND (reference sequence). The J segment lost 4 bases and the V segment lost 7 bases, leaving 15 bases of the junction unmatched.

This chain connects TRBV5-5 to TRBJ2-7; 8 nucleotides align to TRBD1. Trimming cost V 4 bases and J 3 bases; bases outside gene matches: 3. Germline CDR1 SGHKS, CDR2 YYEKEE (reference sequence). The CDR3 is 13 amino acids. CDR3 in DNA: TGTGCCAGCAGCCAGGGACAGGACTACGAGCAGTACTTC. Translation: CASSQGQDYEQYF. Full variable domain (outside the CDR3, taken from reference TRBV5-5 and TRBJ2-7): DAGVTQSPTHLIKTRGQQVTLRCSPISGHKSVSWYQQVLGQGPQFIFQYYEKEERGRGNFPDRFSARQFPNYSSELNVNALLLGDSALYLCASSQGQDYEQYFGPGTRLTVT.